One sample yielded the 2 T cell receptor beta chains listed below, sequenced in a study of early T cells in non-severe SARS-CoV-2 infection. TCRdb recomputed calls from the 5' RACE reads with MiXCR, one row per CDR3 protein. Of 60,000 or so distinct CDR3 sequences listed, around 12% are singletons. Sequences were obtained from whole blood. These receptors were taken from an adult who was a healthcare worker with PCR-confirmed SARS-CoV-2 infection or an uninfected control (not recorded which).

This clonotype was counted ten times or more. This CDR3 is CASSFSGRLVGYEQYF. In nucleotides, the CDR3 is TGTGCCAGCAGCTTCTCCGGAAGGCTAGTTGGCTACGAGCAGTACTTC. The rearrangement links TRBV5-6 to TRBJ2-7; D not resolved. Germline values: CDR1 SGHDT, CDR2 YYEEEE. This CDR3 comprises 16 residues. The V gene lost 2 bases and the J gene lost 3 bases, with 18 bases spanning the gap.

Many counts were recorded for this clonotype. The V call is TRBV20-1, the J call TRBJ2-3; D might be TRBD2 (5 bases). The CDR3 loop spans 15 amino acids. V lost 7 bases to trimming and J lost 0 bases, with 17 bases between them. CDR1 and CDR2 (germline): DFQATT, SNEGSKA (reference sequence). The CDR3 protein is CSVTSAYSSTDTQYF. The CDR3 DNA reads TGCAGTGTTACTAGTGCCTACTCTAGCACAGATACGCAGTATTTT.